This paragraph reports one TCR beta chain. Its antigen target is currently unknown. No clone much larger than this one lies a single base away; base qualities are absent. Other DNA sequences in this specimen translate into the identical CDR3. These data originate in a study of shared clonotypes between healthy human individuals (dated by TCRdb to the early 2020s). Study-wide context: The cohort comprised a couple of women and a few men aged 18 to 49 years. For each donor, three plates each were used for CD4 naive and CD4 memory, two plates were used for CD8 naive, and one plate was used for CD8 memory. Blood TCR repertoires of roughly 5 healthy adults were deeply sequenced to estimate repertoire size and the extent of clonotype sharing between individuals. To increase sequencing depth and limit assay-specific biases, different laboratories used diverse techniques to prepare libraries and sequence TCR repertoires. Each donor's leukapheresis produced roughly between roughly 0.9 and 8.9 billion PBMCs.

Using the deep immunoSEQ assay, multiplex PCR amplified TCR CDR3 regions from genomic DNA. For each cell subset, the extracted genomic DNA was distributed evenly across all wells of several immunoSEQ 96-well plates, and each plate served as one replicate. For sorted subsets, 200 to 250 ng of genomic DNA, equivalent to about 30,000 T cell genomes, went into each replicate PCR. The purified libraries were quantified using a Qubit 3.0 fluorometer, sized with a Bioanalyzer 2100, and then quantified again using the KAPA Library Quantification kit. Every immunoSEQ 96-well plate was sequenced on a dedicated single-read 150-cycle Illumina NextSeq 550 flow cell. The authors' analysis ran thus. The immunoSEQ output contained only junctional sequences without quality scores, so filtering could not match that applied to full-length reads. To assign V/J genes and CDR3, sequences were annotated using PyIR, a Python wrapper for IgBLAST v1.9, with IMGT germline references. Reads were filtered out if the reads had weak V/J assignments (E-value above 1e-6), no CDR3, stop codons, out-of-frame junctions, or ambiguous translated residues. V3J clonotypes were defined by identical inferred V gene, J gene, and CDR3 amino acid sequence. Percentage overlap between repertoires was computed as shared unique clonotypes divided by the size of the smaller repertoire. RTK rarefaction, the Chao1 estimator, and Recon v2.1 estimates of unobserved clonotypes were used to assess repertoire richness. Generation probabilities for all TCRbeta clonotypes obtained by the gDNA method from a few donors were computed using OLGA. TCRdb's version of the immuneACCESS table is confined to in-frame rearrangements and falls short of the full clone set. An unresolved V gene accounts for under half of the shortfall where checked; the remainder is of unknown origin. The D gene and trimming were derived from the DNA, and the V and J assignments and clone size from that table. For this sample the table gives hundreds of thousands of clones, of which nearly 95% were detected only once. The ten largest account for less than 25% of the sample.

General conclusions and limits of the study: Larger estimated clonotype richness was generally found for naive subsets than for memory subsets. Approximately 5% of naive CD4, 3.5% of naive CD8, approximately 2% of memory CD4, and about 0.4% of memory CD8 clonotypes were shared across a few donors. Because the study included a small number of donors, the genetic and exposure-history diversity represented was limited. Higher generation probabilities were observed for clonotypes shared by all four sorted-subset donors than for non-shared clonotypes. Sampling was restricted to blood, and TCR repertoires in tissue are likely to differ from TCR repertoires in blood. Rarefaction of sorted-subset datasets indicated incomplete sequencing despite the large sequencing depth. Pairwise subsampling led to the expectation that sequencing depth would affect the degree of clonotype sharing among donors.

CD8 naive samples were obtained by positive selection for CCR7 among CD45RO-negative cells, yielding a CD45RA+CCR7+ population from which TemRA cells were excluded. Donors were healthy HIV-negative adults with no recently reported acute infections or vaccinations. Only Caucasian adults living in Nashville, Tennessee, USA were represented among the donors. Blood was collected by leukapheresis, and PBMCs were isolated by Ficoll-Histopaque density gradient centrifugation and then cryopreserved in liquid nitrogen vapor phase. Purity and quantity of every magnetically sorted T cell population were checked by analytical flow cytometry. Each sorted fraction had its genomic DNA isolated and then quantified by UV absorbance on a Nanodrop 2000c. V gives up 1 base and J gives up 2 bases, and the segment between their germline ends measures 10 bases. Including cysteine and phenylalanine, the CDR3 has 15 amino acids. This entry keeps only the CDR3 DNA: 45 bases, framed from base 1. Via the germline V gene (reference sequence), CDR1 is SEHNR and CDR2 FQNEAQ.

This chain joins TRBV7-9 to TRBJ2-3, with the identity of the D gene unclear. Sequencing input: naive CD8+ T cells sorted from blood. What this sample's cell subset or site label stands for: CD45RA+CCR7+. This clonotype was obtained from a young man in good health. The CDR3 reads as follows: CASSLVSRSTDTQYF. The nucleotides read TGTGCCAGCAGCTTAGTATCGCGTTCCACAGATACGCAGTATTTT. The full variable domain, completed from the reference TRBV7-9 and TRBJ2-3 proteins outside the CDR3, reads DTGVSQNPRHKITKRGQNVTFRCDPISEHNRLYWYRQTLGQGPEFLTYFQNEAQLEKSRLLSDRFSAERPKGSFSTLEIQRTEQGDSAMYLCASSLVSRSTDTQYFGPGTRLTVL.